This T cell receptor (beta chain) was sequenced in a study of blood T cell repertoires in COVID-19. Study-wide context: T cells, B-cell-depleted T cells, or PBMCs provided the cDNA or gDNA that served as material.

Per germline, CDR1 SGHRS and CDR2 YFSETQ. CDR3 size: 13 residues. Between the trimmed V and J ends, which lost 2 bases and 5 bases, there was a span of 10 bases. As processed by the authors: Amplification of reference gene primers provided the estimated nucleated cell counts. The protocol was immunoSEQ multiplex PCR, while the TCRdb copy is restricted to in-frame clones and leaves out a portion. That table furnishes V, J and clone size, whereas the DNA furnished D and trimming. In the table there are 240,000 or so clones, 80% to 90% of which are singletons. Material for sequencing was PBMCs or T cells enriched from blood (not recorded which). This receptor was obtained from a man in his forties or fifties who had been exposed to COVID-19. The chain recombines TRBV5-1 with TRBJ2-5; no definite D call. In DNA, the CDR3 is TGCGCCAGCAGCTTTTTAGCTGGGGAGACCCAGTACTTC. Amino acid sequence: CASSFLAGETQYF.